This T cell receptor beta chain was sequenced during a study of T cells in Graves' hyperthyroidism and ophthalmopathy (dated by TCRdb to the late 2010s). Some background on the complete study: Peripheral blood was collected at initial diagnosis, before any treatment. In addition, the study compared T-cell repertoires in thyroid tissue and in blood from five to seven Graves' hyperthyroidism patients. TCR Vbeta CDR3 sequencing of 140 or so peripheral blood samples (over 40 ophthalmopathy, 75 to 80 hyperthyroidism and roughly 17 progressor patients) is reported in the paper. An independent validation cohort of around 19 hyperthyroidism patients and approximately 16 patients who later progressed to ophthalmopathy tested prospective prediction of ophthalmopathy. Once sampling was done, hyperthyroidism patients were given methimazole at a starting dose of 30 mg daily, whereas ophthalmopathy patients were given high-dose intravenous methylprednisolone. A discovery cohort of around 100 patients, approximately 45 with Graves' ophthalmopathy and more than 55 with stable Graves' hyperthyroidism, was used to find distinguishing TCR V-J signatures. The 95 to 100 discovery patients were randomly divided into training and test sets at a 7:3 ratio. Broader findings and caveats from the paper: No statistical method was used to fix the sample size in advance, and group allocation was not hidden from the investigators. A 13 V-J signature model separated ophthalmopathy from stable hyperthyroidism, with 87.88% sensitivity and approximately 81% specificity in cross-validation and 80%/75% in testing. In validation, the model predicted progression to ophthalmopathy with approximately 71% sensitivity and approximately 74% specificity, a median of approximately 6.5 months before onset. Blood samples also contained most of the expanded thyroid clonotypes (frequency above 0.001), which suggests that blood repertoires may reflect thyroid immune responses.

Including cysteine and phenylalanine, the CDR3 has 15 amino acids. The entry retains the CDR3 DNA only, 45 bases that are in frame from base 1. CDR1 and CDR2 are drawn from the germline V gene: SGDLS, YYNGEE. Trimming removed 2 bases from V and 0 bases from J; the gene matches leave 3 bases unexplained. Hyperthyroidism patients were aged 18 to 65 years and newly diagnosed, with disease duration of less than 2 months. Exclusion was applied to patients with uncontrolled infections, other autoimmune diseases, pregnancy or lactation. Diagnoses were established on the basis of clinical symptoms, serum thyroxine and TRAb, thyroid ultrasound, and orbital computed tomography. For progressor patients, blood was drawn at the first diagnosis of hyperthyroidism, before any ophthalmopathy symptoms had appeared. PBMCs were isolated from approximately 10 ml of fresh peripheral blood by Ficoll-Paque density gradient centrifugation. Progressor patients were defined as those initially diagnosed with Graves' hyperthyroidism in whom ophthalmopathy developed during follow-up. Total RNA was extracted with Trizol reagent, and quality was checked on an Agilent 2100 Bioanalyzer.

The TCR beta CDR3 regions were amplified from the RNA transcripts. A first-round RT-PCR of the TCR CDR3 used the HTBI primer set with the Qiagen OneStep RT-PCR kit. The libraries were constructed in a second round of multiplex PCR and then size-selected and purified. Sequencing of the libraries was done on an Illumina HiSeq2000 using paired-end 100 bp reads. The original pipeline was this. SOAPnuke was used to process the raw data, with reads discarded if the reads contained adapters or uncalled bases, had a mean Phred below 15, or lacked an exact constant-primer or identifier match. High-quality paired reads were merged with COPE v1.2.5, and unique nucleotide sequences were defined as clonotypes. MiTCR v1.1 was used to align the clonotypes against IMGT TRBV, TRBD and TRBJ reference segments. The analysis was restricted to V-J combinations with a frequency above 0.0001, which together covered just over 98% of the repertoires. The TCS score was defined as F50 (clonal expansion) divided by E x V (chaos), with BLOSUM62-based TCRdist calculated between CDR3 peptides within each V-J. Welch's t-statistics and random forest reduced 500 to 550 V-J features to 13, which were used in a naive Bayes classifier (R e1071). TCRdb reworked the public reads: Q25 trimming with fastp, MiXCR clone assembly, productive beta chains retained. CDR3 protein sequences are deduplicated, and each keeps its most common genes and DNA. TCRdb, not the original authors, processed these V and J calls. Counted in this sample were some 300,000 distinct CDR3 sequences; about 14% of them appeared once. Of the sample, 6% to 8% is held by the ten largest clones.

As to this clonotype: It lacks a known antigen. Nothing much larger sits one base from this clone, and base qualities are not available.

This clonotype was sampled from a woman aged 25 to 39 with Graves' hyperthyroidism that later progressed to Graves' ophthalmopathy. Rearrangement joined TRBV9 to TRBJ2-3; the central 7 bases match TRBD1. The sample comprised blood. The CDR3 region: CASSVWDSSTDTQYF. The nucleotide sequence reads TGTGCCAGCAGCGTCTGGGACAGCAGCACAGATACGCAGTATTTT.